These 14 T cell receptor beta chains were sequenced from one sample in a study of blood T cell repertoires in COVID-19. Assay: immunoSEQ multiplex PCR; the TCRdb copy retains only in-frame clones and omits some. Found here are 130,000 to 150,000 clones, over 70% of them singletons; the top ten hold over 6.5%. Sequencing was done on a sample of peripheral blood. The receptors derive from a man aged 50-60 years with active or convalescent COVID-19.

The V and J genes are TRBV7-3 and TRBJ1-1; possible D gene TRBD1, 6 bases. Germline V gene lookup returns CDR1 SGHTA and CDR2 FQGTGA. The germline V and J ends were trimmed by 1 base and 0 bases, with 9 bases remaining between them. The CDR3 is 15 amino acids. CDR3 DNA sequence: TGTGCCAGCAGCTTAAGCGCAGGGGTGAACACTGAAGCTTTCTTT. Protein: CASSLSAGVNTEAFF.

This sequence joins TRBV6-2 or TRBV6-3 and TRBJ2-7; D is possibly TRBD2 (5 bases). The CDR3 runs to 15 residues. Germline CDR1 MNHEY, CDR2 SVGEGT. The ends were cut back, 5 bases at V and 2 bases at J, with 16 bases in the middle. CDR3 sequence reads: CASSAGWETTYEQYF. In DNA form, the CDR3 reads TGTGCCAGCAGTGCCGGGTGGGAGACCACCTACGAGCAGTACTTC.

The genes are TRBV6-5 and TRBJ2-5; the match to TRBD2 covers 8 bases. This CDR3 spans 13 amino acids. V was pared by 6 bases and J by 4 bases, with 4 bases of the junction left unmatched. Looked up from germline, CDR1 is MNHEY and CDR2 is SVGAGI. The CDR3 is CASSPGGGETQYF. The DNA of the CDR3 is TGTGCCAGCAGCCCGGGGGGGGGAGAGACCCAGTACTTC.

V and J are TRBV28 and TRBJ1-1; weak D call: TRBD1 (6 bases). This CDR3 contains 16 residues. V shed 5 bases and J shed 0 bases, with 16 bases lying between them. The germline gives CDR1 MDHEN, CDR2 SYDVKM. CDR3 nucleotide sequence: TGTGCCAGCAGTCTACAGGCAGGGGTACTGAACACTGAAGCTTTCTTT. Its protein is CASSLQAGVLNTEAFF.

The rearrangement uses TRBV27 and TRBJ1-2; no firm D call. Germline values: CDR1 MNHEY, CDR2 SMNVEV (reference sequence). The CDR3 loop spans 12 amino acids. Trimming left V 8 bases short and J 4 bases short, with 11 bases between. This chain's CDR3 is CASGEGTYGYTF. In DNA form, the CDR3 reads TGTGCCAGCGGGGAGGGCACCTATGGCTACACCTTC.

The chain uses TRBV27 and TRBJ1-1; 9 bases align to TRBD1. From germline, CDR1 is MNHEY and CDR2 SMNVEV (reference sequence). CDR3 length equals 15 residues. V was pared by 5 bases and J by 10 bases, with 14 bases of the junction left unmatched. DNA for the CDR3: TGTGCCAGCAGTGGATGGAATAGGGGACAGGGAGTAGCTTTCTTT. Its translation is CASSGWNRGQGVAFF.

This CDR3 is CASTHRVPTNEKLFF. The CDR3 DNA reads TGTGCCAGCACACACAGGGTCCCAACTAATGAAAAACTGTTTTTT. The chain couples TRBV6-6 to TRBJ1-4; D possibly corresponds to TRBD1 (6 bases). Germline V CDR1 and CDR2: MNHNY, SVGAGI (reference sequence). Trimming pared 7 bases from V and 0 bases from J, leaving 12 bases between. This CDR3 is 15 amino acids long.

The rearrangement joins TRBV6-5 to TRBJ2-7; TRBD1 aligns across 7 bases. The V gene's germline CDR1 is MNHEY and CDR2 SVGAGI. CDR3 size: 16 residues. Trimming cost V 2 bases and J 7 bases; bases outside gene matches: 14. CDR3 amino acids: CASSYRQGRAGEEQYF. CDR3 coding DNA: TGTGCCAGCAGTTACCGACAGGGCCGCGCAGGGGAAGAGCAGTACTTC.

The genes are TRBV6-5 and TRBJ2-5; 7 bases line up with TRBD2. Germline trimming cut 6 bases from V and 4 bases from J; bases unmatched to any gene: 5. The CDR3 contains 13 residues. Germline assignment: CDR1 MNHEY and CDR2 SVGAGI. The CDR3 region is CASSPGLGETQYF. DNA for the CDR3: TGTGCCAGCAGCCCCGGACTAGGAGAGACCCAGTACTTC.

V usage is TRBV18 and J usage is TRBJ2-3; TRBD2 agrees at 15 bases. V lost 9 bases, J lost 3 bases, and 13 bases stayed unmatched. Germline V gives CDR1 KGHSH, CDR2 LQKENI. CDR3 size: 18 residues. The CDR3: CASRTSGRALDGTDTQYF. CDR3 sequence (DNA): TGTGCCAGTCGGACTAGCGGGAGGGCCTTGGATGGTACAGATACGCAGTATTTT.

V usage is TRBV19 and J usage is TRBJ2-5; 12 bases are shared with TRBD2. Germline V gene data show CDR1 as LNHDA and CDR2 as SQIVND (reference sequence). The CDR3 consists of 14 residues. With 5 bases clipped from V and 5 bases from J, the junction kept 3 bases outside the gene matches. The CDR3 loop reads CASSQLAGGETQYF. CDR3 in DNA: TGTGCCAGTAGTCAGCTAGCGGGGGGGGAGACCCAGTACTTC. Using reference TRBV19 and TRBJ2-5 for the parts outside the CDR3, the full variable domain is DGGITQSPKYLFRKEGQNVTLSCEQNLNHDAMYWYRQDPGQGLRLIYYSQIVNDFQKGDIAEGYSVSREKKESFPLTVTSAQKNPTAFYLCASSQLAGGETQYFGPGTRLLVL.

The chain links TRBV18 to TRBJ2-7, with TRBD2 identical over 9 bases. CDR1 KGHSH and CDR2 LQKENI come from the germline V gene. CDR3 length: 14 amino acids. J gave up 5 bases and V 3 bases, and 5 bases lay outside the gene matches. CDR3 in DNA: TGTGCCAGCTCACCGGGACTAGCAGTGGACGAGCAGTACTTC. Translated: CASSPGLAVDEQYF. The full variable domain, in which reference TRBV18 and TRBJ2-7 provide the parts outside the CDR3, is NAGVMQNPRHLVRRRGQEARLRCSPMKGHSHVYWYRQLPEEGLKFMVYLQKENIIDESGMPKERFSAEFPKEGPSILRIQQVVRGDSAAYFCASSPGLAVDEQYFGPGTRLTVT.

The chain combines TRBV27 with TRBJ2-7; TRBD1 agrees at 8 bases. Germline V gives CDR1 MNHEY, CDR2 SMNVEV (reference sequence). CDR3 length: 13 amino acids. Trimming took 5 bases from V and 3 from J; bases not matched to a gene: 3. CDR3: CASSPTGGYEQYF. CDR3 in DNA: TGTGCCAGCAGTCCCACAGGGGGCTACGAGCAGTACTTC.

V usage is TRBV30 and J usage is TRBJ2-7, with 7 positions matching TRBD1. V was clipped by 0 bases and J by 2 bases; unmatched bases: 1. Germline CDR1 reads GTSNPN; CDR2 reads SVGIG (reference sequence). The CDR3 length is 13 residues. The CDR3 DNA follows: TGTGCCTGGAGTGTACAGGGGACCTACGAGCAGTACTTC. This gives the protein CAWSVQGTYEQYF.